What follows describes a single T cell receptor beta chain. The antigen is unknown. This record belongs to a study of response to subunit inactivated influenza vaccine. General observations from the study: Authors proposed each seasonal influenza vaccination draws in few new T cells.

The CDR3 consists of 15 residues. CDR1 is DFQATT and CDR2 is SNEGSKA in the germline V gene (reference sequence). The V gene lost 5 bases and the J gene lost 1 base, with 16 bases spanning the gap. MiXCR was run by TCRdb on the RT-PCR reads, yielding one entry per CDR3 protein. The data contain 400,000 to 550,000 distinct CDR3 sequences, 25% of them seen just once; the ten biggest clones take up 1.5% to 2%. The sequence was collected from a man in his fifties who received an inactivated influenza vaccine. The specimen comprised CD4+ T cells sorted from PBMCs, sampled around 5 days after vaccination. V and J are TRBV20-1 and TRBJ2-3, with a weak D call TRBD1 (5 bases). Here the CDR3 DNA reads TGCAGTGCTCAGGGTCCCCCCTCGGGCACAGATACGCAGTATTTT. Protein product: CSAQGPPSGTDTQYF.